A selection of T cell receptor beta chains follows, all from one sample in a study of T cell repertoires in aging, cancer and after chemotherapy. TCRdb passed the multiplex PCR reads through MiXCR, listing each CDR3 protein once. The data show 4,000 or so distinct CDR3 sequences, about 25% seen once. The specimen was blood. The source of these receptors is a human donor with a solid tumor. The CDR3 runs from the conserved cysteine through the conserved F or W. D genes are given only for firm matches. Size is stated for part of the rows, as once, few or many counts, or as a class when the clone is expanded.

j_gene | v_gene | d_gene | abundance | CDR3nt | CDR3aa
TRBJ2-1 | TRBV19 | TRBD2 | medium-sized | TGTGCCAGTAGTATCATTCGGGGAGCGGGGGTCTACAATGAGCAGTTCTTC | CASSIIRGAGVYNEQFF
TRBJ2-1 | TRBV5-6 | - | medium-sized | TGTGCCAGCAGCTTGTTTCGGGGACTTACCTACAATGAGCAGTTCTTC | CASSLFRGLTYNEQFF
TRBJ2-5 | TRBV6-5 | TRBD2 | - | TGTGCCAGCAGTTACTCGCTAGGCCAGGGAGGGAGGGGGACCCAGTACTTC | CASSYSLGQGGRGTQYF
TRBJ1-3 | TRBV5-1 | - | - | TGCGCCAGCAGTTCCGCCGGGGGTGCGTCTGGAAACACCATATATTTT | CASSSAGGASGNTIYF
TRBJ2-3 | TRBV18 | TRBD2 | medium-sized | TGTGCCAGCTCACCACCGGGACTAGCGGAGACGCAGTATTTT | CASSPPGLAETQYF
TRBJ1-1 | TRBV18 | - | - | TGTGCCAGCTCACCGTCGATAGATATGAACACTGAAGCTTTCTTT | CASSPSIDMNTEAFF
TRBJ2-1 | TRBV6-2/TRBV6-3 | TRBD2 | few | TGTGCCAGCAGTTACTCTCCCATTAGCGGGATTTACAATGAGCAGTTCTTC | CASSYSPISGIYNEQFF
TRBJ2-7 | TRBV5-1 | TRBD2 | few | TGCGCCAGCACACCCGCCGGGACTAGCGGCTCCCCCTACGAGCAGTACTTC | CASTPAGTSGSPYEQYF
TRBJ2-4 | TRBV5-6 | - | few | TGTGCCAGCAGCCTCCGGTGGGGCAAAAACATTCAGTACTTC | CASSLRWGKNIQYF
TRBJ2-1 | TRBV11-2 | - | - | TGTGCCAGCAGCTTAGATCTTGGAGTTTGGGAGCAGTTCTTC | CASSLDLGVWEQFF
TRBJ2-5 | TRBV20-1 | - | few | TGCAGTGCTATGTATGGGGAGACCCAGTACTTC | CSAMYGETQYF
TRBJ2-1 | TRBV19 | TRBD2 | medium-sized | TGTGCCAGTACCACGGGGGGCGGGAGGGCCGATAATGAGCAGTTCTTC | CASTTGGGRADNEQFF
TRBJ2-1 | TRBV20-1 | - | - | TGCAGTGCTAGACGGTTTCTAGCCCTCTATGAGCAGTTCTTC | CSARRFLALYEQFF
TRBJ1-2 | TRBV11-2 | TRBD1 | - | TGTGCCAGCAGCTTAGATAGAGGGGGCGGGACCTTC | CASSLDRGGGTF
TRBJ1-1 | TRBV19 | TRBD1 | - | TGTGCCAGTAGTATACGACAGGGGTCGCGTAGCACTGAAGCTTTCTTT | CASSIRQGSRSTEAFF
TRBJ2-1 | TRBV18 | TRBD2 | medium-sized | TGTGCCGGCTCCCAGGGGACTAGCGGGAGGTACGAGCAGTTCTTC | CAGSQGTSGRYEQFF
TRBJ2-7 | TRBV5-1 | TRBD2 | - | TGCGCCAGCAGCTTATCCTCAACTAGCGGGAGGGCCTACGAGCAGTACTTC | CASSLSSTSGRAYEQYF
TRBJ2-1 | TRBV6-1 | TRBD2 | medium-sized | TGTGCCAGCAATCTGGGGACTAGCGGGAGAGGCTCCTACAATGAGCAGTTCTTC | CASNLGTSGRGSYNEQFF
TRBJ2-4 | TRBV15 | TRBD1 | - | TGTGCCACCAGCAGAGATCGCCAGGCAGGGGGCGTAGCCAAAAACATTCAGTACTTC | CATSRDRQAGGVAKNIQYF
TRBJ2-2 | TRBV7-2 | - | few | TGTGCCAGCAGCTTAGCGGGGGGTACAGGGCGCACCGGGGAGCTGTTTTTT | CASSLAGGTGRTGELFF